Listed here are 21 T cell receptor beta chains from one sample, sequenced in a study of T cell responses to AZD1222 COVID-19 vaccine. The repertoire was sequenced with immunoSEQ multiplex PCR; TCRdb's copy has only in-frame clones and lacks some. The sample lists 100,000 to 150,000 clones, approximately 90% occurring once. This sample comprised peripheral blood, obtained 28 days after the second AZD1222 dose. These receptors all stem from an adult who received the AZD1222 COVID-19 vaccine.

J is TRBJ2-5 and V is TRBV27, with D perhaps TRBD2 (7 bases). V dropped 3 bases and J dropped 1 base, with 12 bases sitting between them. The germline V gene encodes CDR1 MNHEY and CDR2 SMNVEV (reference sequence). The CDR3 covers 15 residues. The CDR3 sequence: CASSLVRGGQETQYF. CDR3 sequence (DNA): TGTGCCAGCAGTTTGGTTAGGGGGGGCCAAGAGACCCAGTACTTC.

The chain joins TRBV4-1 to TRBJ2-7; D gene uncertain. CDR3 length: 15 amino acids. V was pared by 2 bases and J by 1 base, with 12 bases between. Per the germline V gene, CDR1 is MGHRA and CDR2 is YSYEKL. DNA of the CDR3: TGCGCCAGCAGCCAAAACCCAACACGATCCTACGAGCAGTACTTC. This sequence encodes CASSQNPTRSYEQYF.

The chain employs TRBV10-3 and TRBJ1-1; D is unresolved. This CDR3 is 12 amino acids long. Deletions cut 8 bases from V and 1 base from J, with 8 bases between. CDR1 and CDR2 (germline): ENHRY, SYGVKD. CDR3 bases: TGTGCCATCCGGGTGGGGAACACTGAAGCTTTCTTT. It translates to CAIRVGNTEAFF.

This chain uses TRBV27 with TRBJ1-1; 8 positions match TRBD1. The germline CDR1 and CDR2 sequences are MNHEY and SMNVEV (reference sequence). The CDR3 contains 14 residues. Trimming took 8 bases from V and 1 from J; bases not matched to a gene: 6. The chain's CDR3 is CASWRQGPNTEAFF. CDR3 DNA: TGTGCCAGCTGGAGACAGGGGCCGAACACTGAAGCTTTCTTT.

The chain is built from TRBV28 and TRBJ1-1; no clear D gene. Germline CDR1 is MDHEN and CDR2 is SYDVKM. The CDR3 runs 15 residues. Trimming left V 2 bases short and J 1 base short, with 11 bases between. The CDR3 sequence is CASSLPPRTNTEAFF. In DNA form, the CDR3 reads TGTGCCAGCAGTTTACCACCCCGGACGAACACTGAAGCTTTCTTT. Combining the CDR3 with reference TRBV28 and TRBJ1-1 gives the whole variable domain DVKVTQSSRYLVKRTGEKVFLECVQDMDHENMFWYRQDPGLGLRLIYFSYDVKMKEKGDIPEGYSVSREKKERFSLILESASTNQTSMYLCASSLPPRTNTEAFFGQGTRLTVV.

The rearrangement joins TRBV2 to TRBJ1-1; 7 bases map to TRBD1. This CDR3 has 14 amino acids. Germline loops: CDR1 SNHLY, CDR2 FYNNEI. V dropped 2 bases and J dropped 8; count of bases not matched to a gene: 8. DNA for the CDR3: TGTGCCAGCAGTGAAAGACAGGGAGGTCTAGAAGCTTTCTTT. It is translated as CASSERQGGLEAFF.

The J gene is TRBJ2-5, the V gene TRBV5-1; D unresolved. The CDR3 is 15 residues long. V was trimmed by 1 base and J by 3 bases, leaving 13 bases between them. Germline V gives CDR1 SGHRS, CDR2 YFSETQ. CDR3 loop: CASSLSRQFKETQYF. The CDR3 nucleotides are TGCGCCAGCAGCTTGTCACGCCAGTTTAAAGAGACCCAGTACTTC.

This chain links TRBV29-1 with TRBJ2-5, with 9 bases identical to TRBD2. The CDR3 consists of 14 residues. Germline CDR1 and CDR2: SQVTM and ANQGSEA. The J segment lost 5 bases and the V segment lost 3 bases, leaving 7 bases of the junction unmatched. The CDR3 sequence: CSVDGGGRGETQYF. The CDR3, as DNA: TGCAGCGTTGATGGCGGCGGGAGGGGGGAGACCCAGTACTTC.

The chain combines TRBV5-1 with TRBJ1-2; D not resolved. This CDR3 has 13 amino acids. V was shortened by 0 bases and J by 1 base, with 4 bases between the two germline ends. CDR1 and CDR2 (germline): SGHRS, YFSETQ. The CDR3 DNA is TGCGCCAGCAGCTTGGGGAGTAACTATGGCTACACCTTC. Translation gives CASSLGSNYGYTF.

The chain couples TRBV12-3 or TRBV12-4 to TRBJ1-2; D not resolved. Deletions cut 2 bases from V and 3 bases from J, with 7 bases between. CDR3 length equals 13 residues. CDR3 nucleotides: TGTGCCAGCAGTTTATGGGGAGACTATGGCTACACCTTC. Translated, it gives CASSLWGDYGYTF.

This clone was seen just once. The chain combines TRBV27 with TRBJ1-5; unclear D gene. The V and J ends lost 3 bases and 3 bases respectively, with 3 bases between them. This CDR3 is 12 amino acids long. Germline lookup yields CDR1 MNHEY and CDR2 SMNVEV (reference sequence). CDR3 residues: CASSFDNQPQHF. Written as DNA, the CDR3 is TGTGCCAGCAGTTTCGACAATCAGCCCCAGCATTTT.

The V and J genes are TRBV6-5 and TRBJ2-1, with D possibly called TRBD1 or TRBD2 (5 bases each). V was trimmed by 3 bases and J by 3 bases, leaving 12 bases between them. The CDR3 runs 15 residues. Germline V lookup: CDR1 MNHEY, CDR2 SVGAGI. This CDR3 reads CASSYGGLIYNEQFF. The CDR3 DNA follows: TGTGCCAGCAGTTATGGGGGTCTAATCTACAATGAGCAGTTCTTC.

The chain employs TRBV9 and TRBJ2-3; 9 positions agree with TRBD2. Germline CDR1 is SGDLS and CDR2 is YYNGEE. CDR3 length: 14 residues. V shed 8 bases and J 3 bases; nucleotides not matched to a gene: 7. The CDR3 sequence: CASTIAGETDTQYF. CDR3 in DNA: TGTGCCAGTACTATAGCGGGAGAGACAGATACGCAGTATTTT. Based on the CDR3 plus reference TRBV9 and TRBJ2-3, the full variable domain is DSGVTQTPKHLITATGQRVTLRCSPRSGDLSVYWYQQSLDQGLQFLIQYYNGEERAKGNILERFSAQQFPDLHSELNLSSLELGDSALYFCASTIAGETDTQYFGPGTRLTVL.

CDR3 sequence: CASSPTSLEQFF. DNA for the CDR3: TGTGCCAGCAGCCCGACTAGTCTTGAGCAGTTCTTC. This chain links TRBV7-9 with TRBJ2-1; tentatively, D is TRBD2 (6 bases). Trimming left V 5 bases short and J 9 bases short, with 11 bases between. The CDR3 has 12 amino acids. CDR1 and CDR2 (germline): SEHNR, FQNEAQ (reference sequence).

V usage is TRBV4-1 and J usage is TRBJ2-2, with D unresolved. Trimming removed 1 base from V and 1 base from J, with 4 bases in between. Germline V lookup: CDR1 MGHRA, CDR2 YSYEKL. CDR3 size: 14 residues. CDR3 bases: TGCGCCAGCAGCCAAGCGAGGAACACCGGGGAGCTGTTTTTT. Its protein product is CASSQARNTGELFF.

The chain recombines TRBV28 with TRBJ2-7; 8 positions agree with TRBD2. CDR3 length: 16 amino acids. CDR1 is MDHEN and CDR2 is SYDVKM in the germline V gene. Trimming took 6 bases from V and 3 from J; bases not matched to a gene: 13. DNA of the CDR3: TGTGCCAGCAGCTCACCGCTAGCGGGTTACAACTACGAGCAGTACTTC. It codes for CASSSPLAGYNYEQYF.

The chain employs TRBV9 and TRBJ2-1; TRBD1 matches at 7 bases. Germline V lookup: CDR1 SGDLS, CDR2 YYNGEE. With 2 bases clipped from V and 7 bases from J, the junction kept 15 bases outside the gene matches. The CDR3 length is 17 residues. CDR3 DNA sequence: TGTGCCAGCAGCGTCGGACAGGCGATAGGGTTCGGGAATGAGCAGTTCTTC. Translated: CASSVGQAIGFGNEQFF.

The chain joins TRBV7-8 to TRBJ1-4; no firm D call. Trimming removed 5 bases at V and 8 bases at J, with 18 bases between. Germline assignment: CDR1 SGHVS and CDR2 FQNEAQ. CDR3 size: 15 residues. The CDR3 sequence is CASSTRIGRREKLFF. The CDR3 bases are TGTGCCAGCAGCACCCGGATAGGTCGGCGCGAAAAACTGTTTTTT.

The table lists this clone with a few counts. This chain connects TRBV6-1 to TRBJ1-5, with unresolved D. The V gene lost 2 bases and the J gene lost 4 bases, with 6 bases spanning the gap. The CDR3 is 13 amino acids. Germline CDR1 MNHNS, CDR2 SASEGT. In DNA, the CDR3 is TGTGCCAGCAGTGAATCCGGGAATCAGCCCCAGCATTTT. As protein: CASSESGNQPQHF.

The genes are TRBV12-3 or TRBV12-4 and TRBJ1-2; possibly TRBD1 for D (5 bases). This CDR3 has 12 residues. Trimming removed 5 bases at V and 8 bases at J, with 12 bases between. CDR3 protein: CASSPTRQGYTF. The CDR3 nucleotides read TGTGCCAGCAGTCCCACCCGACAGGGCTACACCTTC.

This clone showed up just a few times. The J gene is TRBJ1-2, the V gene TRBV4-1, with 7 nucleotides matching TRBD1. This CDR3 region has 14 residues. Germline V gene sequence: CDR1 MGHRA, CDR2 YSYEKL. The ends lost 4 bases at V and 11 bases at J; junction bases unmatched: 13. In nucleotides, the CDR3 is TGCGCCAGCAGCCCTAGAGACAGGGAGCTACGTTACACCTTC. Translation: CASSPRDRELRYTF.